This record looks at one TCR beta chain sequence and its context. The target of this receptor is not known. Per-base qualities were not stored, and no clone one base away is much larger. The sample's time point label is to be understood as: blood 4 weeks post-SBRT, at nephrectomy. The sample's treatment or condition label, in plain terms: 15 Gy SBRT to primary tumor, nephrectomy 4 weeks later. The samples were drawn from a clinical trial, where primary renal cell carcinomas were treated with 15 Gy of stereotactic body radiation therapy and then removed by nephrectomy 4 weeks afterward. To follow tumor-enriched clonotypes, peripheral blood was collected serially from radiation-treated patients at baseline and again at 2 weeks and 4 weeks after SBRT. Renal cell carcinoma with clear cell pathology was present in all patients. Genomic DNA for TCR sequencing was prepared using the QIAamp DNA Blood Mini Kit (Qiagen). The analyses included just those samples that passed every quality control check.

This entry belongs to a study of radiation and T cells in renal cell carcinoma (dated by TCRdb to the early 2020s). In the study overall: In total, approximately 53 samples, comprising around 26 tumors and around 27 peripheral blood samples, were subjected to TCR beta sequencing. Across all 55 or so samples, around 4,000,000 unique CDR3 nucleotide sequences, encoding 2,658,974 unique CDR3 amino acid sequences, were identified. The final blood draw was performed at 4 weeks after radiation, at the same time as nephrectomy. What the work shows at the level of the full study, not this receptor alone: Tracking of blood repertoire dynamics stopped at roughly 29 days after treatment, with no follow-up past that point. No pretreatment tumor biopsies were available, so the baseline intratumoral presence of clonotypes could not be determined. Because the trial had a single-armed design, the trial could not examine how radiation dose or scheduling affected the TCR repertoire. In blood, the top tumor clonotypes increased from baseline to 2 weeks after radiation and then shrank by 4 weeks, which suggests a temporary expansion of tumor-resident clones.

TCR beta libraries were generated from genomic DNA with the immunoSEQ kit, following the manufacturer's recommendations. To prepare libraries, a first multiplex PCR with proprietary primers was run, followed by a second PCR that added unique barcodes, and a bead cleanup was done after each round. Each sample batch included a kit-provided positive control reaction and a negative control reaction. The final libraries were assessed on an Agilent 4200 TapeStation D1000 ScreenTape, pooled by volume, and quantified by qPCR. Sequencing was performed on an Illumina NextSeq500 using a MidOutput 150-cycle cartridge, with 156 Read1 cycles, 15 Index1 cycles, and the kit custom primers. The pooled library was loaded at roughly 0.93 pM, with a roughly 18% PhiX control spiked in. Turning to the authors' computational methods: The vendor-processed data were analyzed in R, and a clonotype was defined as all T cells that share the same CDR3 nucleotide sequence. For clone abundance analyses, frequencies were normalized to the 10,000 most abundant clones per sample. Public T cell clones, averaging fewer than five per sample, were removed before analysis. Tumor-enriched clonotypes and baseline blood-enriched clonotypes were defined as those with an abundance difference of at least 32-fold between compartments. A beta-binomial differential abundance model was used to identify clonotypes that were expanded or contracted between blood time points. Tumor-blood repertoire similarity was measured with the Baroni-Urbani and Buser coefficient, and groups were compared using two-tailed Wilcoxon tests in R. What TCRdb holds here is the immuneACCESS table cut down to in-frame rearrangements. Part of the clones is not present; checked against another copy, under half of the missing clones reflect an unresolved V gene, and the others are unexplained. D and trimming were read from the DNA, whereas the V and J calls and clone size are those reported in that table. The sample table shows fewer than 80,000 clones, and less than 90% are seen once. The top ten hold 2% to 3% of the sample.

The TCR was taken from a woman aged 60-70 years with renal cell carcinoma. This material consisted of blood, taken from a patient whose treatment included radiotherapy and nephrectomy.

The CDR3 in this case is CASSLLTGTGVRTDTQYF. The nucleotide sequence reads as follows: TGCGCCAGCAGCCTACTAACCGGGACAGGGGTTCGTACGGATACGCAGTATTTT. The chain couples TRBV5-1 to TRBJ2-3, with 10 middle bases fitting TRBD1. CDR1 and CDR2, per the germline V gene, are SGHRS and YFSETQ. The CDR3 sequence holds 18 residues, the cysteine and phenylalanine included. Left in the record is the CDR3 DNA by itself, 54 bases read in frame from the first base. Here V drops 4 bases and J drops 6 bases, and the junction holds 17 bases not matched to any gene. Here the CDR3 is joined to the reference TRBV5-1 and TRBJ2-3 genes, and the full variable domain is: KAGVTQTPRYLIKTRGQQVTLSCSPISGHRSVSWYQQTPGQGLQFLFEYFSETQRNKGNFPGRFSGRQFSNSRSEMNVSTLELGDSALYLCASSLLTGTGVRTDTQYFGPGTRLTVL.